This note documents a single TCR beta chain sequence. Gene names and germline refer to mouse. The CDR3 extends 1 residue past the end of the read, so its final part is completed from the germline J gene. The record originates from a study of tissue T cells after allogeneic stem cell transplantation. Measured with immunoSEQ multiplex PCR; TCRdb has only the in-frame clones, and not every one. The sample records 6,500 to 7,500 clones, 68% being singletons. The V and J ends lost 4 bases and 0 bases respectively, with 15 bases between them. Looked up from germline, CDR1 is LGHNA and CDR2 is YNLKQL (reference sequence). This CDR3 has 17 residues.

The sample taken for sequencing was blood. The chain combines TRBV5 with TRBJ2-2, with D perhaps TRBD1 (5 bases). The receptor was derived from a female BALB/c mouse in good health. This mouse strain has H2-d as its MHC haplotype. The covered CDR3 bases are TGTGCCAGCAGCCGATACATTAGACAGACAAACACCGGGCAGCTCTAC. Protein sequence: CASSRYIRQTNTGQLY. The whole CDR3 protein reads CASSRYIRQTNTGQLYF.